Listed below are T cell receptor beta chains from one sample, sequenced in a study of regulatory T cells in long-lasting Graves disease. TCRdb processed the multiplex PCR reads anew with MiXCR; each CDR3 protein has one entry. The sample includes about 620,000 distinct CDR3 sequences, about 15% seen only once; the top ten take around 18%. In addition, the sample was reused for a study of T cells in Graves' hyperthyroidism and ophthalmopathy.

Source: peripheral blood mononuclear cells (PBMCs), taken at new diagnosis, from a patient treated with antithyroid drugs. These receptors were collected from a woman younger than 45 with Graves disease. The CDR3 runs from the conserved cysteine through the conserved F or W. D genes are given only for firm matches. Where a row states a size, it is once, few, many or the class of an expanded clone; other rows omit it.

size: few; D: TRBD2; V: TRBV7-7; J: TRBJ2-2; CDR3: CASTFLAGAGELFF; DNA: TGTGCTAGCACCTTTCTAGCGGGGGCCGGGGAGCTGTTTTTT
size: NA; D: TRBD2; V: TRBV7-2; J: TRBJ2-1; CDR3: CASSPQRDWGIEQFF; DNA: TGTGCCAGCAGTCCCCAGCGGGATTGGGGGATCGAGCAGTTCTTC
size: many; D: TRBD2; V: TRBV28; J: TRBJ2-1; CDR3: CASNPWTSGQNEQFF; DNA: TGTGCCAGCAACCCTTGGACTAGCGGGCAGAATGAGCAGTTCTTC
size: few; D: NA; V: TRBV25-1; J: TRBJ1-4; CDR3: CASWGGNLNEKLFF; DNA: TGTGCCAGCTGGGGGGGGAATCTAAATGAAAAACTGTTTTTT
size: many; D: NA; V: TRBV28; J: TRBJ2-7; CDR3: CASSTQGSSYEQYF; DNA: TGTGCCAGCAGTACCCAGGGGAGCTCCTACGAGCAGTACTTC
size: many; D: NA; V: TRBV2; J: TRBJ2-5; CDR3: CASSPDRWGTQYF; DNA: TGTGCCAGCAGTCCGGACCGTTGGGGGACCCAGTACTTC
size: NA; D: NA; V: TRBV3-1; J: TRBJ2-1; CDR3: CASSQDNGYGSSYNEQFF; DNA: TGTGCCAGCAGCCAAGATAATGGGTATGGGAGCTCCTACAATGAGCAGTTCTTC
size: many; D: NA; V: TRBV6-1; J: TRBJ1-1; CDR3: CASMVGTEAFF; DNA: TGTGCCAGCATGGTCGGAACTGAAGCTTTCTTT
size: NA; D: TRBD1; V: TRBV6-1; J: TRBJ2-7; CDR3: CASRERDRESYEQYF; DNA: TGTGCCAGCAGGGAAAGGGACAGGGAATCCTACGAGCAGTACTTC
size: NA; D: NA; V: TRBV10-3; J: TRBJ1-6; CDR3: CAISEATSSYNSPLHF; DNA: TGTGCCATCAGTGAGGCTACGAGCTCCTATAATTCACCCCTCCACTTT
size: many; D: TRBD1; V: TRBV12-3/TRBV12-4; J: TRBJ1-5; CDR3: CASSPGTAYSNQPQHF; DNA: TGTGCCAGCAGTCCGGGGACAGCTTATAGCAATCAGCCCCAGCATTTT
size: few; D: TRBD1; V: TRBV3-1; J: TRBJ2-3; CDR3: CASSHIFGQAKDTQYF; DNA: TGTGCCAGCAGCCACATCTTCGGACAGGCCAAAGATACGCAGTATTTT
size: many; D: NA; V: TRBV11-2; J: TRBJ1-1; CDR3: CASSLGRQGMNTEAFF; DNA: TGTGCCAGCAGCTTAGGCCGCCAGGGGATGAACACTGAAGCTTTCTTT
size: many; D: NA; V: TRBV2; J: TRBJ1-2; CDR3: CASRLQESYGYTF; DNA: TGTGCCAGCAGGCTACAGGAGTCCTATGGCTACACCTTC
size: many; D: NA; V: TRBV20-1; J: TRBJ2-1; CDR3: CSARGSSGVGNEQFF; DNA: TGCAGTGCTAGAGGGTCTTCGGGAGTGGGCAATGAGCAGTTCTTC
size: NA; D: NA; V: TRBV7-9; J: TRBJ2-1; CDR3: CASSLITAGVSYNEQFF; DNA: TGTGCCAGCAGCTTAATTACGGCCGGGGTCTCCTACAATGAGCAGTTCTTC
size: many; D: NA; V: TRBV27; J: TRBJ2-6; CDR3: CASGFSGANVLTF; DNA: TGTGCCAGCGGCTTCTCTGGGGCCAACGTCCTGACTTTC
size: many; D: NA; V: TRBV20-1; J: TRBJ2-7; CDR3: CSARPGPTIEQYF; DNA: TGCAGTGCGCGGCCGGGACCGACGATCGAGCAGTACTTC
size: few; D: TRBD1; V: TRBV20-1; J: TRBJ2-7; CDR3: CSARDLGQGAGLSTYEQYF; DNA: TGCAGTGCTAGAGATTTGGGACAGGGGGCCGGACTTTCGACCTACGAGCAGTACTTC
size: many; D: NA; V: TRBV7-9; J: TRBJ2-1; CDR3: CASSYDRPLSYNEQFF; DNA: TGTGCCAGCAGCTATGACCGGCCGTTGTCCTACAATGAGCAGTTCTTC
size: few; D: NA; V: TRBV20-1; J: TRBJ2-5; CDR3: CSARTAETASGTQYF; DNA: TGCAGTGCTAGAACGGCCGAGACGGCCTCAGGGACCCAGTACTTC
size: many; D: NA; V: TRBV30; J: TRBJ1-1; CDR3: CAWTSGWDRARMNTEAFF; DNA: TGTGCCTGGACATCTGGATGGGATAGGGCAAGGATGAACACTGAAGCTTTCTTT
size: many; D: NA; V: TRBV30; J: TRBJ2-7; CDR3: CAWRVFADEQYF; DNA: TGTGCCTGGAGGGTGTTCGCGGACGAGCAGTACTTC
size: many; D: NA; V: TRBV20-1; J: TRBJ2-7; CDR3: CSLTRGYEQYF; DNA: TGCAGCCTTACTAGGGGCTACGAGCAGTACTTC
size: many; D: NA; V: TRBV3-1; J: TRBJ1-1; CDR3: CASTSESANTEAFF; DNA: TGTGCCAGCACCTCAGAATCAGCAAACACTGAAGCTTTCTTT
size: NA; D: TRBD1; V: TRBV6-1; J: TRBJ1-4; CDR3: CASRPAGTGTEKLFF; DNA: TGTGCCAGCAGACCTGCCGGGACAGGTACTGAAAAACTGTTTTTT
size: few; D: NA; V: TRBV2; J: TRBJ1-5; CDR3: CVSSEALDKYSNQPQHF; DNA: TGTGTCAGCAGTGAAGCTCTGGACAAGTATAGCAATCAGCCCCAGCATTTT
size: few; D: TRBD1; V: TRBV24-1; J: TRBJ2-2; CDR3: CATSGRDRVKGALTGELFF; DNA: TGTGCCACCAGTGGCCGAGACAGGGTCAAAGGCGCCCTCACCGGGGAGCTGTTTTTT
size: few; D: NA; V: TRBV18; J: TRBJ2-3; CDR3: CASSPRGGTQYF; DNA: TGTGCCAGCTCACCACGGGGAGGCACGCAGTATTTT
size: NA; D: TRBD2; V: TRBV6-5; J: TRBJ2-1; CDR3: CASSYSIAGALYNEQFF; DNA: TGTGCCAGCAGTTACTCGATAGCGGGAGCCCTCTACAATGAGCAGTTCTTC
size: many; D: NA; V: TRBV6-5; J: TRBJ2-7; CDR3: CASSYASNYEQYF; DNA: TGTGCCAGCAGTTACGCGTCTAATTACGAGCAGTACTTC
size: many; D: NA; V: TRBV7-3; J: TRBJ1-1; CDR3: CASSSIRSLSTEAFF; DNA: TGTGCCAGCAGCTCGATTCGTTCGCTTTCCACTGAAGCTTTCTTT
size: many; D: NA; V: TRBV15; J: TRBJ1-2; CDR3: CATSRGGEERGYTF; DNA: TGTGCCACCAGCAGAGGTGGGGAGGAGAGGGGCTACACCTTC
size: many; D: NA; V: TRBV2; J: TRBJ2-7; CDR3: CASTTGIYEQYF; DNA: TGTGCCAGCACCACCGGGATCTACGAGCAGTACTTC
size: NA; D: NA; V: TRBV6-1; J: TRBJ1-6; CDR3: CASSPDEISYNSPLHF; DNA: TGTGCCAGCAGCCCCGACGAAATCTCCTATAATTCACCCCTCCACTTT
size: few; D: TRBD1; V: TRBV5-1; J: TRBJ2-2; CDR3: CASSLQTGDAGELFF; DNA: TGCGCCAGCAGCTTGCAGACAGGGGACGCCGGGGAGCTGTTTTTT
size: many; D: NA; V: TRBV6-1; J: TRBJ1-2; CDR3: CASRLGGVTNYGYTF; DNA: TGTGCCAGTAGGCTCGGTGGGGTTACTAACTATGGCTACACCTTC
size: many; D: TRBD2; V: TRBV7-3; J: TRBJ2-3; CDR3: CASSPSGYSTDTQYF; DNA: TGTGCCAGCAGCCCTAGCGGGTATAGCACAGATACGCAGTATTTT
size: NA; D: NA; V: TRBV7-2; J: TRBJ1-3; CDR3: CASSLISVNLRGHGNTIYF; DNA: TGTGCCAGCAGCTTAATTTCCGTTAACCTTCGGGGGCATGGAAACACCATATATTTT
size: many; D: TRBD1; V: TRBV12-3/TRBV12-4; J: TRBJ1-2; CDR3: CASSKQGTTSYGYTF; DNA: TGTGCCAGCAGTAAACAGGGGACGACGAGCTATGGCTACACCTTC